What follows are 5 T cell receptor beta chains derived from one specimen sequenced in a study of beta chain features in type 1 diabetes. Of the isolated RNA, all was reverse transcribed, and so the sequenced material was expressed TCRB transcripts. Profiled with immunoSEQ multiplex PCR; TCRdb holds only in-frame clones, not every one. This table has over 65,000 clones, 30% to 40% appearing once. Sequencing was done on a sample of stem cell memory CD4+ T cells from blood. The source of these receptors is a woman between 18 and 29 years old in good health.

This clone was detected only a few times. V usage is TRBV18 and J usage is TRBJ1-6; 7 bases map to TRBD1. The germline CDR1 and CDR2 sequences are KGHSH and LQKENI. J was trimmed by 10 bases and V by 1 base; bases with no gene match: 10. The CDR3 covers 16 residues. The CDR3 nucleotides are TGTGCCAGCTCACCACAGGGGGACAGCCAAACCTCACCCCTCCACTTT. Protein product: CASSPQGDSQTSPLHF.

The chain is built from TRBV19 and TRBJ2-3, with D perhaps matching TRBD2 (6 bases). Germline-derived CDR1 and CDR2 are LNHDA and SQIVND (reference sequence). CDR3 size: 16 residues. With 3 bases removed from V and 1 base from J, the gap between germline ends came to 14 bases. The CDR3 coding sequence is TGTGCCAGTAGTATCAGTGGACTACAGGGCACAGATACGCAGTATTTT. Amino acids: CASSISGLQGTDTQYF.

This rearrangement joins TRBV18 to TRBJ2-2, with 7 bases fitting TRBD2. This CDR3 is 17 amino acids long. The V gene's germline CDR1 is KGHSH and CDR2 LQKENI. V shed 0 bases, J shed 2 bases, and the junction held 6 bases outside the gene matches. CDR3 nucleotides: TGTGCCAGCTCACCACCTCAGGGCGGGAGAAACACCGGGGAGCTGTTTTTT. Translated, it gives CASSPPQGGRNTGELFF.

A single count supports this clone. The chain couples TRBV6-5 to TRBJ2-1, with D possibly TRBD1 on 6 matching bases. CDR3 length equals 12 residues. CDR1 is MNHEY, CDR2 SVGAGI, per germline. The germline V and J ends were trimmed by 6 bases and 9 bases, with 12 bases remaining between them. CDR3 sequence: CASSPRDTEQFF. The CDR3 DNA reads as TGTGCCAGCAGCCCCCGGGACACTGAGCAGTTCTTC.

The V and J genes are TRBV11-1 and TRBJ2-3, with 8 bases aligning to TRBD2. V shed 2 bases and J 6 bases; nucleotides not matched to a gene: 7. CDR1 and CDR2 from the germline V gene are SGHAT and FQDESV (reference sequence). The CDR3 is made up of 15 amino acids. CDR3 loop: CASSLTGTRTDTQYF. In DNA, the CDR3 is TGTGCCAGCAGCTTAACCGGGACTAGAACGGATACGCAGTATTTT.